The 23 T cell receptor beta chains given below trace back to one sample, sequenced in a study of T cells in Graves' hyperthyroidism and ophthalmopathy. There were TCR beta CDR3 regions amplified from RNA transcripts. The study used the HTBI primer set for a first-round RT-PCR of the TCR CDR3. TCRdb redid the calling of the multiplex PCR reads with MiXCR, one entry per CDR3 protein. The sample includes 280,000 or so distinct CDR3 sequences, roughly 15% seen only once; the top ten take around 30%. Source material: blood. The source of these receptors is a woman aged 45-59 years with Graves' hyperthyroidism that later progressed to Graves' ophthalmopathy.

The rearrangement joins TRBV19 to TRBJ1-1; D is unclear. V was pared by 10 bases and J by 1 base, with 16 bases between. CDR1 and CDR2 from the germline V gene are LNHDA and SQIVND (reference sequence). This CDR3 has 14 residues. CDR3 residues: CAITKNGANTEAFF. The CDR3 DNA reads TGTGCCATTACAAAAAACGGCGCGAACACTGAAGCTTTCTTT.

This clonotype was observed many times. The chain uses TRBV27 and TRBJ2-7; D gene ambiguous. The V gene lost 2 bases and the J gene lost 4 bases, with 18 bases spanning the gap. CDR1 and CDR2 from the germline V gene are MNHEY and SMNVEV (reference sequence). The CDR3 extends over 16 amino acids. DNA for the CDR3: TGTGCCAGCAGTTTAAAATCTCACCAGAAGGGATACGAGCAGTACTTC. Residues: CASSLKSHQKGYEQYF.

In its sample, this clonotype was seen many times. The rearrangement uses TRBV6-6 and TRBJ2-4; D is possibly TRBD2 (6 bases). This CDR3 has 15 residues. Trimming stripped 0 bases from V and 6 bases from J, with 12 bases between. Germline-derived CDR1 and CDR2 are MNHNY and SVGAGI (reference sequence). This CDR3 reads CASSYSGPGGNIQYF. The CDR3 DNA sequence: TGTGCCAGCAGTTACTCGGGGCCCGGGGGAAACATTCAGTACTTC.

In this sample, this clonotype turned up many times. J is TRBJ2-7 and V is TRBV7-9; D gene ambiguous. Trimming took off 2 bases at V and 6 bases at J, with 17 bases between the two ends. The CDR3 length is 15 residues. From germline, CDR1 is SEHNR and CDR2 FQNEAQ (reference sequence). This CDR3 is CASSLSRLFSPEQYF. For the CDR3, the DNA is TGTGCCAGCAGCTTAAGTCGCTTGTTCTCCCCCGAGCAGTACTTC.

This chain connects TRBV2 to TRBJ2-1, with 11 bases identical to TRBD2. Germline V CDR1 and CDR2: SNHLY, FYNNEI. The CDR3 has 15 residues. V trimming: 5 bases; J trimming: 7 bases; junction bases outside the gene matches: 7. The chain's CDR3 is CASSYTVAGGNEQFF. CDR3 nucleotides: TGTGCCAGCAGTTACACCGTAGCGGGAGGGAATGAGCAGTTCTTC.

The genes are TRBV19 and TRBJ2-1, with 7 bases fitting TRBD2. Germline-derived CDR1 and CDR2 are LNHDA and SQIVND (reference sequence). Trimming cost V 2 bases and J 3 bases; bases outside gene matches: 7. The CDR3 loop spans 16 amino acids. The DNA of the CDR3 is TGTGCCAGTAGTATACAAAGCGGGACTCACTACAATGAGCAGTTCTTC. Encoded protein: CASSIQSGTHYNEQFF.

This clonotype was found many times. The CDR3 sequence: CASRVEGSNQPQHF. Here the CDR3 DNA reads TGTGCCAGCAGGGTCGAGGGTAGCAATCAGCCCCAGCATTTT. The J gene is TRBJ1-5, the V gene TRBV28; D not certain. CDR1 is MDHEN, CDR2 SYDVKM, per germline. Trimming shortened V by 6 bases and J by 0 bases, and 9 bases separated the two germline ends. CDR3 length: 14 amino acids. The full variable domain, in which reference TRBV28 and TRBJ1-5 provide the parts outside the CDR3, is DVKVTQSSRYLVKRTGEKVFLECVQDMDHENMFWYRQDPGLGLRLIYFSYDVKMKEKGDIPEGYSVSREKKERFSLILESASTNQTSMYLCASRVEGSNQPQHFGDGTRLSIL.

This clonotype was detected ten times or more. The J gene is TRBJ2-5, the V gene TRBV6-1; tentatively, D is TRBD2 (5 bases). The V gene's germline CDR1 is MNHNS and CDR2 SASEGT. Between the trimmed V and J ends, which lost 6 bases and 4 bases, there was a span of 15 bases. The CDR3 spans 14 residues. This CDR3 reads CASSNTGIGETQYF. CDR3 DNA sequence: TGTGCCAGCAGCAATACGGGGATCGGAGAGACCCAGTACTTC.

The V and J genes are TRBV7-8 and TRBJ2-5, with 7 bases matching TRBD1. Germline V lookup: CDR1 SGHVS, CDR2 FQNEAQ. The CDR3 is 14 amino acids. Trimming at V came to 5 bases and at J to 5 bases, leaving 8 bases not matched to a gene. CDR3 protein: CASSLDRVWETQYF. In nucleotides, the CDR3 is TGTGCCAGCAGCCTAGACAGGGTCTGGGAGACCCAGTACTTC.

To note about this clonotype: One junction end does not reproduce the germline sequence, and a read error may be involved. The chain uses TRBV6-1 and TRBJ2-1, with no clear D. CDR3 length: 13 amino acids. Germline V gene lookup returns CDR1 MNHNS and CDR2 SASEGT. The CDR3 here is CASSTEWGNEQFF. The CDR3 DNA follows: TGCGCCAGCAGTACGGAATGGGGCAATGAGCAGTTCTTC.

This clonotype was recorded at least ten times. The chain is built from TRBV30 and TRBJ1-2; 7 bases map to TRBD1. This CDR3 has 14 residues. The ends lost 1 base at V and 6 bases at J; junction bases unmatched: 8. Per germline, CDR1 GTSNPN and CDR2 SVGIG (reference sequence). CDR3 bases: TGTGCCTGGAGTGCCAATCAGGGGGTAAATGGCTACACCTTC. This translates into CAWSANQGVNGYTF.

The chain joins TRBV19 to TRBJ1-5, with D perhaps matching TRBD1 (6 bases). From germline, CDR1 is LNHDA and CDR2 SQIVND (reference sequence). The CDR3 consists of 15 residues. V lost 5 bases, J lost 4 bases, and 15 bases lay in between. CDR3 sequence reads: CASSGGANRNQPQHF. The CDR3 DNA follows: TGTGCCAGTAGTGGGGGGGCGAATAGGAATCAGCCCCAGCATTTT.

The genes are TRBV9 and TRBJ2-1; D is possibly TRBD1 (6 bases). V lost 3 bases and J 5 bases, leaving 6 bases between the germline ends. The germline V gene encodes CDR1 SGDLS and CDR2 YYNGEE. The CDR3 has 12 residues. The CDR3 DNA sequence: TGTGCCAGCAGCGGACAGGACAATGAGCAGTTCTTC. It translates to CASSGQDNEQFF.

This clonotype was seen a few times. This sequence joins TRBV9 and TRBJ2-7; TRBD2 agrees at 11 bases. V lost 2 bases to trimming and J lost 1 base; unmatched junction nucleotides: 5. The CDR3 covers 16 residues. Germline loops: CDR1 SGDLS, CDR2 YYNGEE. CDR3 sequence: CASSVGLAGGSYEQYF. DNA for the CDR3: TGTGCCAGCAGCGTTGGCCTAGCGGGGGGATCCTACGAGCAGTACTTC.

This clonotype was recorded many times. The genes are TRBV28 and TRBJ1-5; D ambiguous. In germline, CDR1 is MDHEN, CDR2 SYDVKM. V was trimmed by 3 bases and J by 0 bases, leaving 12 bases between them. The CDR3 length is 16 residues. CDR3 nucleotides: TGTGCCAGCAGTTTCAGACGAGGATATAGCAATCAGCCCCAGCATTTT. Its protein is CASSFRRGYSNQPQHF.

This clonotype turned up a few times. The CDR3 region is CASSLHQSGQPQHF. The DNA for the CDR3 is TGTGCCAGCAGCTTACACCAGTCCGGTCAGCCCCAGCATTTT. This chain connects TRBV7-6 to TRBJ1-5; D gene uncertain. This CDR3 spans 14 amino acids. CDR1 and CDR2 from the germline V gene are SGHVS and FNYEAQ. Trimming shortened V by 2 bases and J by 6 bases, and 11 bases separated the two germline ends.

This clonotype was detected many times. This CDR3 is CSASAGWEETQYF. In DNA, the CDR3 is TGCAGTGCTAGTGCAGGATGGGAGGAGACCCAGTACTTC. The chain uses TRBV20-1 and TRBJ2-5; TRBD2 might be the D (5 bases). V was clipped by 3 bases and J by 5 bases, with 13 bases between them. This CDR3 is 13 amino acids long. CDR1 is DFQATT, CDR2 SNEGSKA, per germline (reference sequence).

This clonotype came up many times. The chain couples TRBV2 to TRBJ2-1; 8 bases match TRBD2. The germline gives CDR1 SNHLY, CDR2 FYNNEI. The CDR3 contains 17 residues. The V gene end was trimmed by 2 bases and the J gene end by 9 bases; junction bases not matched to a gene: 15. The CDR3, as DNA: TGTGCCAGCAGTGAAAACGGTCGGGAGGGCCTTTATTTTGAGCAGTTCTTC. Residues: CASSENGREGLYFEQFF. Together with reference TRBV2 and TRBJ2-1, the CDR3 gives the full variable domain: EPEVTQTPSHQVTQMGQEVILRCVPISNHLYFYWYRQILGQKVEFLVSFYNNEISEKSEIFDDQFSVERPDGSNFTLKIRSTKLEDSAMYFCASSENGREGLYFEQFFGPGTRLTVL.

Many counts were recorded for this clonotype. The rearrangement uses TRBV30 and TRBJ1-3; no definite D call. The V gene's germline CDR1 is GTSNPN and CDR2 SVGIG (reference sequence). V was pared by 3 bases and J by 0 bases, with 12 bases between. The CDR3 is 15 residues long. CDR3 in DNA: TGTGCCTGGAGCACTGTGAGGGCCTCTGGAAACACCATATATTTT. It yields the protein CAWSTVRASGNTIYF.

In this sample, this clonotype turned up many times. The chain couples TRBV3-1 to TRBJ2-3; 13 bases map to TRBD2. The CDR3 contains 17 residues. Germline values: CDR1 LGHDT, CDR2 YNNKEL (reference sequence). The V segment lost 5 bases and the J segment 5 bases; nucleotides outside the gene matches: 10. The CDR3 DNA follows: TGTGCCAGCAGCACTTTCCAACTAGCGGGAGGGGGAGATACGCAGTATTTT. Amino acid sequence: CASSTFQLAGGGDTQYF.

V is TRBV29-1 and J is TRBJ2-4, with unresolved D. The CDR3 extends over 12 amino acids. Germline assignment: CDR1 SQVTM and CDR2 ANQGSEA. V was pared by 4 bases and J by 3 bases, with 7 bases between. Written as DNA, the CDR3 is TGCAGCGTTGGATGGGGCAAAAACATTCAGTACTTC. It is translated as CSVGWGKNIQYF. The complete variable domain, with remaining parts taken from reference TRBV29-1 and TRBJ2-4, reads SAVISQKPSRDICQRGTSLTIQCQVDSQVTMMFWYRQQPGQSLTLIATANQGSEATYESGFVIDKFPISRPNLTFSTLTVSNMSPEDSSIYLCSVGWGKNIQYFGAGTRLSVL.

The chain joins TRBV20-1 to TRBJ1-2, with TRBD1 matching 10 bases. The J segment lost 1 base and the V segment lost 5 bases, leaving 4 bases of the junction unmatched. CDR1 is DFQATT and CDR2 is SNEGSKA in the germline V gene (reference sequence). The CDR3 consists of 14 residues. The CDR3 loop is CSAGGTGDNYGYTF. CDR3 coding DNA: TGCAGTGCTGGGGGGACAGGGGATAACTATGGCTACACCTTC.

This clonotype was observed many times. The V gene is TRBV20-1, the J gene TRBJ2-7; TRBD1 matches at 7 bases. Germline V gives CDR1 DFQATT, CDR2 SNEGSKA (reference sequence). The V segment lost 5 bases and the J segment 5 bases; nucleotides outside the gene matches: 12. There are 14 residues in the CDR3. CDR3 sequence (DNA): TGCAGTGCTGGGGCCGGGACAGCTATCAACGAGCAGTACTTC. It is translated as CSAGAGTAINEQYF.